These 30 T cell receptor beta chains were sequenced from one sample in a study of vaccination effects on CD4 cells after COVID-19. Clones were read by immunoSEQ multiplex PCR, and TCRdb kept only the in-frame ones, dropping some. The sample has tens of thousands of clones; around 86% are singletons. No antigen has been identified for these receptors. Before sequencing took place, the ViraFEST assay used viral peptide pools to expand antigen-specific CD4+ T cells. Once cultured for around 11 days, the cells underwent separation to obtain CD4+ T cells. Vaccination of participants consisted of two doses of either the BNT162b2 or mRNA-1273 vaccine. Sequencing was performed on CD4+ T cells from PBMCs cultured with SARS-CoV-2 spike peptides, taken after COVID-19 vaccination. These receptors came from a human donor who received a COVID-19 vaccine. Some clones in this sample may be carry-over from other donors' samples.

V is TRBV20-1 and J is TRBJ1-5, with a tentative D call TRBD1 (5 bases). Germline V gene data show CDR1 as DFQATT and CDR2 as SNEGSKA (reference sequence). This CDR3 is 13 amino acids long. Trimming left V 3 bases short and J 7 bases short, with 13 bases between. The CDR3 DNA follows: TGCAGTGCTAGTGCGCAGGGAGGACAGCCCCAGCATTTT. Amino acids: CSASAQGGQPQHF.

CDR3 bases: TGTGCCAGCAGCCAAGACTATTGGACAGGATTTCCCCCTGGGGCCAACGTCCTGACTTTC. As protein: CASSQDYWTGFPPGANVLTF. The chain carries TRBV3-1 (or the pseudogene TRBV3-2) and TRBJ2-6, with 7 bases matching TRBD1. Losses at the gene ends were 0 bases for V and 2 bases for J; bases not matched to a gene: 13. CDR1 and CDR2 (germline): LGHDT, YNNKEL (reference sequence). The CDR3 runs 20 residues.

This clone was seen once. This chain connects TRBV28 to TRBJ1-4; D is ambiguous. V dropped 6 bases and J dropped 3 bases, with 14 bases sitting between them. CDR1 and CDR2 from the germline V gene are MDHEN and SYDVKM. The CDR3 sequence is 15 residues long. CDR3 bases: TGTGCCAGCAGCCGACATGAGGATCCTAATGAAAAACTGTTTTTT. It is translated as CASSRHEDPNEKLFF.

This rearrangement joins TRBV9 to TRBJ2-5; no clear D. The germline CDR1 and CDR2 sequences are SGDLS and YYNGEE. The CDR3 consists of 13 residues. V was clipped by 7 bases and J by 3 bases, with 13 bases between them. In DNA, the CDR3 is TGTGCCAGCGGTCCTGCACAGAAAGAGACCCAGTACTTC. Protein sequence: CASGPAQKETQYF.

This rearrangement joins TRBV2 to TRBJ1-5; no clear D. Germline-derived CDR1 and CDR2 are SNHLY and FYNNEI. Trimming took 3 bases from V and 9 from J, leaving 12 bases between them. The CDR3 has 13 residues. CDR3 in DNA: TGTGCCAGCAGTGAGCAGGCCCTTGGGCCCCAGCATTTT. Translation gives CASSEQALGPQHF.

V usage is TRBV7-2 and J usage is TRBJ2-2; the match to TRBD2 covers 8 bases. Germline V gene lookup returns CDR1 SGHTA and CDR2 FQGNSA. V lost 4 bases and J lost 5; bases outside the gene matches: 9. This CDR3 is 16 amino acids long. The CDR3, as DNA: TGTGCCAGCAGCTCTCGAGCGGGGGCGGGGACCGGGGAGCTGTTTTTT. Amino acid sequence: CASSSRAGAGTGELFF.

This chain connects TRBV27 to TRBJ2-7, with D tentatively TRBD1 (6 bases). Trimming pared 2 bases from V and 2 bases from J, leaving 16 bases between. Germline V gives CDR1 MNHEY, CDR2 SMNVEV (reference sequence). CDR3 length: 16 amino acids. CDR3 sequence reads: CASSLKGRGRPYEQYV. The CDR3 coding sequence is TGTGCCAGCAGTTTAAAGGGTAGGGGGAGACCCTACGAGCAGTACGTC.

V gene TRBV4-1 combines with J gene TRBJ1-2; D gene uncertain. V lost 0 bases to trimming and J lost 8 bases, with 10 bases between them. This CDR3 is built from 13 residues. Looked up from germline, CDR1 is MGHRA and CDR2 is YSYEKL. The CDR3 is CASSQDRGGGYTF. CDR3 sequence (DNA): TGCGCCAGCAGCCAAGATCGCGGTGGGGGCTACACCTTC.

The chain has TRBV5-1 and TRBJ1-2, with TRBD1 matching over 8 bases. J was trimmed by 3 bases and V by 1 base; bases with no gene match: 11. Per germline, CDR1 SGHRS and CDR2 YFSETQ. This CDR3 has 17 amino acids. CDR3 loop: CASSLTPPGQEDYGYTF. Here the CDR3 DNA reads TGCGCCAGCAGCTTGACGCCTCCGGGACAGGAGGACTATGGCTACACCTTC.

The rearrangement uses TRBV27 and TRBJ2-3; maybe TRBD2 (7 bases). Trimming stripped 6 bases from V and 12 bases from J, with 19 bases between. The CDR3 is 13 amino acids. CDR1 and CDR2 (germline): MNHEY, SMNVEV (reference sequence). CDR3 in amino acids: CASRRGGEGVQYF. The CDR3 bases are TGTGCCAGCAGAAGAGGGGGGGAAGGGGTCCAGTATTTT.

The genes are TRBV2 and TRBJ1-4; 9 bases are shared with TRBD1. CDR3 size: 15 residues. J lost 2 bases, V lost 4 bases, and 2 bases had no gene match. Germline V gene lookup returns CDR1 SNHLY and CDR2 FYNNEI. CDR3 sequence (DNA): TGTGCCAGCAGTGTACAGGGGGCGACTAATGAAAAACTGTTTTTT. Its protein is CASSVQGATNEKLFF.

The CDR3 sequence: CASSLRATGTQYF. In DNA form, the CDR3 reads TGTGCCAGCAGCCTTAGGGCTACTGGGACCCAGTACTTC. The chain has TRBV7-3 and TRBJ2-5; no clear D gene. CDR1 and CDR2 (germline): SGHTA, FQGTGA. This CDR3 is 13 amino acids long. V was pared by 5 bases and J by 7 bases, with 14 bases between.

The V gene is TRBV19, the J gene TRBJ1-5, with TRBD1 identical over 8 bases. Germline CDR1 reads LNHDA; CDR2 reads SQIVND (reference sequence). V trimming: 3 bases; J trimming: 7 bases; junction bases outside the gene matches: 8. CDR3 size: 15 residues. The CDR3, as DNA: TGTGCCAGTAGTATCTCGGCAGGGGGCAGGCAGCCCCAGCATTTT. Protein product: CASSISAGGRQPQHF.

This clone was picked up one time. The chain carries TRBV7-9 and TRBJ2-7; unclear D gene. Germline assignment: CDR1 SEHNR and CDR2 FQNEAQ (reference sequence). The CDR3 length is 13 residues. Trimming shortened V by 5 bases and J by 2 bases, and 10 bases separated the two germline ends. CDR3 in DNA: TGTGCCAGCAGCGCGTCAGGTACCTACGAGCAGTACGTC. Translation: CASSASGTYEQYV.

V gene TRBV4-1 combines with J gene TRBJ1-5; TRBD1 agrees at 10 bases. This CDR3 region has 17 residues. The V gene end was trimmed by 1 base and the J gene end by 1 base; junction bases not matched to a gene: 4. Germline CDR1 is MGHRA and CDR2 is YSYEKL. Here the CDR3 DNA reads TGCGCCAGCAGCCAAGCGGGACAGGGGAGCAGCAATCAGCCCCAGCATTTT. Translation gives CASSQAGQGSSNQPQHF.

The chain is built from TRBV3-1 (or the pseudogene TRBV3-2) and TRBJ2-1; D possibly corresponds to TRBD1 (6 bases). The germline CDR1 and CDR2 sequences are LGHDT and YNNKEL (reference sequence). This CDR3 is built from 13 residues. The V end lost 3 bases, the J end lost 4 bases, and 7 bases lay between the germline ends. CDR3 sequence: CASSHGQYNEQFF. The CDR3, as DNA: TGTGCCAGCAGCCACGGACAGTACAATGAGCAGTTCTTC.

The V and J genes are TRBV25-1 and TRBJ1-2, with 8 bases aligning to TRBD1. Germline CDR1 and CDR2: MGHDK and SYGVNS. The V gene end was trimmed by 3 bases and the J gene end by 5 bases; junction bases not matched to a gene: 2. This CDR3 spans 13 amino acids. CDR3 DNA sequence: TGTGCCAGCAGTGACAGGGGGCTTTATGGCTACACCTTC. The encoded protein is CASSDRGLYGYTF.

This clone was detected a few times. The chain's CDR3 is CASSLGWDEAFF. CDR3 DNA: TGTGCCAGCAGCTTGGGGTGGGATGAAGCTTTCTTT. The chain has TRBV5-6 and TRBJ1-1, with D unclear. Germline V gene sequence: CDR1 SGHDT, CDR2 YYEEEE. V lost 0 bases and J 7 bases, leaving 7 bases between the germline ends. The CDR3 has 12 residues. Full variable domain (rest looked up from reference TRBV5-6 and TRBJ1-1): DAGVTQSPTHLIKTRGQQVTLRCSPKSGHDTVSWYQQALGQGPQFIFQYYEEEERQRGNFPDRFSGHQFPNYSSELNVNALLLGDSALYLCASSLGWDEAFFGQGTRLTVV.

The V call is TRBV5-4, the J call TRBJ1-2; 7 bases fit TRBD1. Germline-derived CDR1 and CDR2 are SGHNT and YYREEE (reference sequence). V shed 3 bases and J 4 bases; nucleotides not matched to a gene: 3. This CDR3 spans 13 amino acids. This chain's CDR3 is CASSSGTAYGYTF. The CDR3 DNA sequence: TGTGCCAGCAGCTCCGGGACAGCCTATGGCTACACCTTC.

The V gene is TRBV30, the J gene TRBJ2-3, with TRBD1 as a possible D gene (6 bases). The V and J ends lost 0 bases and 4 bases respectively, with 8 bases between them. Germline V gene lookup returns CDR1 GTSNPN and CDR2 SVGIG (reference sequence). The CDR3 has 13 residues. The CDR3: CAWSVGAADTQYF. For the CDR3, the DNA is TGTGCCTGGAGTGTGGGGGCCGCAGATACGCAGTATTTT.

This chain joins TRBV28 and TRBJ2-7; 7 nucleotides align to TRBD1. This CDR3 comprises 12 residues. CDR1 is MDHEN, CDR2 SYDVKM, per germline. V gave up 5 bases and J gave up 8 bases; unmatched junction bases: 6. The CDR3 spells CASSPRQGKQYV. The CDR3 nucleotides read TGTGCCAGCAGTCCCCGACAGGGAAAGCAGTACGTC.

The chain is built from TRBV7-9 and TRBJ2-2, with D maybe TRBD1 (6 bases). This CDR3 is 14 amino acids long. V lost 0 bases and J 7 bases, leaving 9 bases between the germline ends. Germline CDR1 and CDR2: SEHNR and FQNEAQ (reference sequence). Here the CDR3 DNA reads TGTGCCAGCAGCTTAGCGAGGGGGTTCGGGGAGCTGTTTTTT. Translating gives CASSLARGFGELFF.

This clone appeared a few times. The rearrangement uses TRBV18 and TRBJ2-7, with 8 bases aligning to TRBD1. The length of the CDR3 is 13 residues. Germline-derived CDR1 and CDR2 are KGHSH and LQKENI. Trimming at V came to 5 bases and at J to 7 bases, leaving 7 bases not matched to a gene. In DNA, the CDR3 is TGTGCCAGCTCATCAACAGGGGGGTATGAGCAGTACGTC. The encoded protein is CASSSTGGYEQYV.

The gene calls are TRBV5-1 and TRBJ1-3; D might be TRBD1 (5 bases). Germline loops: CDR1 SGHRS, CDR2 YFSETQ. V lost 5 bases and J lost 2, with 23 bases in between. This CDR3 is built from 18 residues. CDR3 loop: CASSNSPPGYSAGNTIYF. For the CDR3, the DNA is TGCGCCAGCAGTAACAGTCCTCCAGGGTATTCTGCTGGAAACACCATATATTTT.

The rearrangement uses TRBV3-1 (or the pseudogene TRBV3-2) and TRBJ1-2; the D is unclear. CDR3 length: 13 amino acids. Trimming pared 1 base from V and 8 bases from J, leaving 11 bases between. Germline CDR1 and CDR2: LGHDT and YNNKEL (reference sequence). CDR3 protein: CASSQGPLSGYTF. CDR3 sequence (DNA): TGTGCCAGCAGCCAAGGGCCTTTAAGCGGCTACACCTTC.

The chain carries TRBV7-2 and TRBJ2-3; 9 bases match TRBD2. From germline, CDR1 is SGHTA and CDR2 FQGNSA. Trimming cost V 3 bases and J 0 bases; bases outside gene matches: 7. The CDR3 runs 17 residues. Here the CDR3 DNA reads TGTGCCAGCAGCTTCCTAGCGGGGCCCGAGAGCACAGATACGCAGTATTTT. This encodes CASSFLAGPESTDTQYF.

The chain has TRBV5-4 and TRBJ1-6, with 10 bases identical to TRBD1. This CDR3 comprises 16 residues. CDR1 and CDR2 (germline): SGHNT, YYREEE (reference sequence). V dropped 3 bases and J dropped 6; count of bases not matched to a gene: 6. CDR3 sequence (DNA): TGTGCCAGCAGCTCCCGGGACAGGGGTATTAATTCACCCCTCCACTTT. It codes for CASSSRDRGINSPLHF. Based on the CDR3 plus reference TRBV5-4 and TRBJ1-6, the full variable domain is ETGVTQSPTHLIKTRGQQVTLRCSSQSGHNTVSWYQQALGQGPQFIFQYYREEENGRGNFPPRFSGLQFPNYSSELNVNALELDDSALYLCASSSRDRGINSPLHFGNGTRLTVT.

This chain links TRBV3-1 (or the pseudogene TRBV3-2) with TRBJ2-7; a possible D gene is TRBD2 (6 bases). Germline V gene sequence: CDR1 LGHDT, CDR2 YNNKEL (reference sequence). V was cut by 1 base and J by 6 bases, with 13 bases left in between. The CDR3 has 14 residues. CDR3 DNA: TGTGCCAGCAGCCAAGGCCCCCGGGACTTCGAGCAGTACGTC. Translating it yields CASSQGPRDFEQYV.

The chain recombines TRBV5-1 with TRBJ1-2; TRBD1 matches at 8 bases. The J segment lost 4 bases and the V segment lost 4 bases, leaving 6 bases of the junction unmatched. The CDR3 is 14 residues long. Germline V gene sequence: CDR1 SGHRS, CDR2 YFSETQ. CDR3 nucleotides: TGCGCCAGCAGCGCGACAGGGGTCGGCTATGGCTACACCTTC. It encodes CASSATGVGYGYTF.

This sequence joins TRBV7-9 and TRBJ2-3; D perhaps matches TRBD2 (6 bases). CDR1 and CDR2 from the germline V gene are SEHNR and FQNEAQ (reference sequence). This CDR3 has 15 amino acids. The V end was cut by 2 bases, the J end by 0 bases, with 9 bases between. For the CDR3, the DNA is TGTGCCAGCAGCTTAATCGGGGGAAGCACAGATACGCAGTATTTT. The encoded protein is CASSLIGGSTDTQYF.